This TCR beta chain was observed in a study of T-cell memory formation after mild COVID-19. MiXCR was run by TCRdb on the 5' RACE reads, yielding one entry per CDR3 protein. Here the sample spans 450,000 or so distinct CDR3 sequences, around 20% being singletons. V lost 0 bases to trimming and J lost 7 bases; unmatched junction nucleotides: 3. CDR1 KGHSH and CDR2 LQKENI come from the germline V gene. The length of the CDR3 is 15 residues. This clonotype has only a few counts. Its antigen is not known. Study results and caveats: CD8+ contracting clones occupied EMRA, while CD4+ ones occupied mainly CM and EM.

V and J are TRBV18 and TRBJ2-1; 10 nucleotides line up with TRBD2. The sequencing input was PBMCs or a T cell subset sorted from them (not recorded which). This receptor was obtained from an adult woman who had mild COVID-19 (a few samples of this study predate the infection). Cell type and time point are not known. The CDR3: CASSPPSSGSNEQFF. The DNA of the CDR3 is TGTGCCAGCTCACCACCGTCTAGCGGGAGTAATGAGCAGTTCTTC.